Below are 3 T cell receptor beta chains sequenced from a single sample in a study of breast tumors, draining lymph nodes, adjacent tissues. TCRdb called the multiplex PCR reads again in MiXCR, with one record for every CDR3 protein. The data contain approximately 300,000 distinct CDR3 sequences, 30% to 35% of them singletons. The lymph nodes were axillary draining lymph nodes from breast cancer patients. Sequencing was carried out using axillary lymph node tissue. The receptor set was obtained from a female donor with breast cancer. Some clones in this sample may be carry-over from other donors' samples.

This clonotype was seen many times. The CDR3 nucleotides are TGTGCCAGCAGTGAAGTTTGGGTTTCGGACTATGGCTACACCTTC. This codes for CASSEVWVSDYGYTF. The rearrangement joins TRBV6-1 to TRBJ1-2; D gene ambiguous. This CDR3 comprises 15 residues. With 1 base removed from V and 3 bases from J, the gap between germline ends came to 12 bases. The V gene's germline CDR1 is MNHNS and CDR2 SASEGT.

The sample holds many counts of this clonotype. The genes are TRBV20-1 and TRBJ2-1; TRBD2 matches at 11 bases. CDR1 DFQATT and CDR2 SNEGSKA come from the germline V gene (reference sequence). Trimming removed 6 bases from V and 2 bases from J; junction bases left unmatched: 9. This CDR3 has 16 residues. The CDR3 DNA follows: TGCAGTGCCACTTTCCATAGCGGGAGGGCCTACAATGAGCAGTTCTTC. As protein: CSATFHSGRAYNEQFF.

This clonotype was detected ten times or more. The rearrangement uses TRBV5-8 and TRBJ2-2; no clear D. V was trimmed by 0 bases and J by 4 bases, leaving 10 bases between them. The CDR3 loop spans 15 amino acids. Germline V lookup: CDR1 SGHTS, CDR2 YDEGEE. For the CDR3, the DNA is TGTGCCAGCAGCTTGGGGGCACTTCTCACCGGGGAGCTGTTTTTT. It specifies CASSLGALLTGELFF.